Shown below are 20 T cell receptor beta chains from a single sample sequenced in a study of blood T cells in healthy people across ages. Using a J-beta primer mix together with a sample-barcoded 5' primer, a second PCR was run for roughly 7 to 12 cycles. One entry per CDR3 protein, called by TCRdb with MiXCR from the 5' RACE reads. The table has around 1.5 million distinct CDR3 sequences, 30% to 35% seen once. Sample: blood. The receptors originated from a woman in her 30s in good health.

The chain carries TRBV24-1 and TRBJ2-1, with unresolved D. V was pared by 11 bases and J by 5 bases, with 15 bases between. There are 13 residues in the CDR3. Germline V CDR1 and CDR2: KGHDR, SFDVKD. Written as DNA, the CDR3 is TGTGCCATCCAGTGTTGGGTAGACAATGAGCAGTTCTTC. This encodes CAIQCWVDNEQFF.

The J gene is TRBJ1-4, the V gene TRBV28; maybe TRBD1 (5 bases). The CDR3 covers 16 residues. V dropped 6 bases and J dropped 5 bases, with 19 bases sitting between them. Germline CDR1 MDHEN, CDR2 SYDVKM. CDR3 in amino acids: CASRGNPGKGNEKLFF. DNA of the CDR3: TGTGCCAGCAGAGGAAACCCAGGGAAGGGAAATGAAAAACTGTTTTTT.

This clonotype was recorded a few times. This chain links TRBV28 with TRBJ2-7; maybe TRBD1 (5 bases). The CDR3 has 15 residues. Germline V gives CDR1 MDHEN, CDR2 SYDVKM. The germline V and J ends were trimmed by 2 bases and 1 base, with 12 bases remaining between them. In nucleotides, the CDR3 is TGTGCCAGCAGTTTAGGGTGGGGCCCATCCTACGAGCAGTACTTC. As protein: CASSLGWGPSYEQYF.

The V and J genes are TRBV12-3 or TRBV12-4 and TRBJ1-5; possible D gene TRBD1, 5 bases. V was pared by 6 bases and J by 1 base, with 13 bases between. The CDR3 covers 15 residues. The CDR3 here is CASSTGKGSNQPQHF. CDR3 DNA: TGTGCCAGCAGCACGGGGAAGGGGAGCAATCAGCCCCAGCATTTT.

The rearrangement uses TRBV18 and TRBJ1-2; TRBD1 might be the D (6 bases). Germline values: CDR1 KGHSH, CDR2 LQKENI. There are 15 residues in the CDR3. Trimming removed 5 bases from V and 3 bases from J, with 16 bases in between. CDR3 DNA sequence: TGTGCCAGCTCATCCGACGGGGGCAGATACTATGGCTACACCTTC. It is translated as CASSSDGGRYYGYTF.

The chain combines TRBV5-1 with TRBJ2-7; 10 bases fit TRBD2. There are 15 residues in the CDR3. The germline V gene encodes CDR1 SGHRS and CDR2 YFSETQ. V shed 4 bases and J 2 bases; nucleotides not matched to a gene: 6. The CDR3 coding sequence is TGCGCCAGCAGCACTGAACTAGCGGGGCCCTACGAGCAGTACTTC. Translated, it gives CASSTELAGPYEQYF.

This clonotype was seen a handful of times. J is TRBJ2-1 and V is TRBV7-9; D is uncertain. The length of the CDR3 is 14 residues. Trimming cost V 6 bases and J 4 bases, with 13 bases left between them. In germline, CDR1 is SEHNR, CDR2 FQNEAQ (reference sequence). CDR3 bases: TGTGCCAGCAGTTACGAGGCAGCTTACAATGAGCAGTTCTTC. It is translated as CASSYEAAYNEQFF.

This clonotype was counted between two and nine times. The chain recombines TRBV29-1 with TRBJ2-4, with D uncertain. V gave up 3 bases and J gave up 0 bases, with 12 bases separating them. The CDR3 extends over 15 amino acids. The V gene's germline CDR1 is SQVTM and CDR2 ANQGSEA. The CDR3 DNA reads TGCAGCGTTGAGTCCACGAAGATAGCCAAAAACATTCAGTACTTC. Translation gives CSVESTKIAKNIQYF.

The CDR3 nucleotides read TGTGCCAGCAGGGACCCAGCGTATGAGCAGTTCTTC. This encodes CASRDPAYEQFF. The chain employs TRBV28 and TRBJ2-1; D uncertain. V was cut by 6 bases and J by 8 bases, with 11 bases left in between. The CDR3 runs 12 residues. Germline V CDR1 and CDR2: MDHEN, SYDVKM.

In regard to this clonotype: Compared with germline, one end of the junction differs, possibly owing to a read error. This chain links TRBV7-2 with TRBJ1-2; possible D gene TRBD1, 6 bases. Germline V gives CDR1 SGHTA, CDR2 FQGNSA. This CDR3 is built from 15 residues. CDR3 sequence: CPSSFSTGPHCGYTF. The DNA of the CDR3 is TGTCCCAGCAGCTTCTCAACAGGGCCCCACTGTGGCTACACCTTC.

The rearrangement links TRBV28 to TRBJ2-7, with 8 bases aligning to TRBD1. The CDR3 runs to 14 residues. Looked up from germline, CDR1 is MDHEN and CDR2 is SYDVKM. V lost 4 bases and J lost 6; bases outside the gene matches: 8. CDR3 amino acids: CASSSGQGFSEQYF. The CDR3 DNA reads TGTGCCAGCAGTTCAGGACAGGGTTTCTCCGAGCAGTACTTC.

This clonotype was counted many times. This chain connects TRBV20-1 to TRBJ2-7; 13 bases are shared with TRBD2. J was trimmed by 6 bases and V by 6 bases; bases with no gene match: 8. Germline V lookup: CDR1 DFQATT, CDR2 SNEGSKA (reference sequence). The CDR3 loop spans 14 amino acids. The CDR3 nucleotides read TGCAGTGCCGTGCCGGGACTAGCGGGAAGCGAGCAGTACTTC. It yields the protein CSAVPGLAGSEQYF.

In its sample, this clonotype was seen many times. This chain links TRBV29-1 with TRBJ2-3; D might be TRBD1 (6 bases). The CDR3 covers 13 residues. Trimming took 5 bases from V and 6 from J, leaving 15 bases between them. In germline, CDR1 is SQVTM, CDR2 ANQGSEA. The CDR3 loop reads CSVKFRGSDTQYF. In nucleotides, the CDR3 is TGCAGCGTTAAATTTAGGGGGAGTGATACGCAGTATTTT.

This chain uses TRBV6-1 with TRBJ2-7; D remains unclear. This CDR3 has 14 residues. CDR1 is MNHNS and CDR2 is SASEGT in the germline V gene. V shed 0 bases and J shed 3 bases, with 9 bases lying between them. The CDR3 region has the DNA TGTGCCAGCAGTGAAGCGGCGTACAACTACGAGCAGTACTTC. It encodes CASSEAAYNYEQYF.

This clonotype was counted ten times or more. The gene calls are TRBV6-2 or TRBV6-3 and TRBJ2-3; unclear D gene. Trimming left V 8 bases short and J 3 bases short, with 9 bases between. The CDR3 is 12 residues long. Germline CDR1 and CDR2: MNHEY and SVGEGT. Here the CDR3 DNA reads TGTGCCAGCGCCCGAGCTACAGATACGCAGTATTTT. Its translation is CASARATDTQYF.

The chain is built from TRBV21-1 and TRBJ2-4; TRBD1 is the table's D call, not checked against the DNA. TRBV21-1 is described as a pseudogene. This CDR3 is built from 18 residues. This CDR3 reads CASSPGQVPLRAKNIQYF. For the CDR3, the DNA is TGTGCCAGCAGTCCGGGACAGGTTCCCCTTCGGGCCAAAAACATTCAGTACTTC.

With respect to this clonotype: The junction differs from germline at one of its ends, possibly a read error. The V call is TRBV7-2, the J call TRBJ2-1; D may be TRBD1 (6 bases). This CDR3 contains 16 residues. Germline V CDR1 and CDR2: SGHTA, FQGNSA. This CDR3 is CAGSLDPQGPYNEQFF. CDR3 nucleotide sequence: TGTGCCGGCAGCTTAGATCCCCAGGGGCCCTACAATGAGCAGTTCTTC.

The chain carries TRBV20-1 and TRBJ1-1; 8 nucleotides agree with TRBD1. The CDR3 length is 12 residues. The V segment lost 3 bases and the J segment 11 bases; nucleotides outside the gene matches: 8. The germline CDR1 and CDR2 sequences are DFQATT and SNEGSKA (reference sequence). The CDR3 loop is CSARGQVDGAFF. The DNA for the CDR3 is TGCAGTGCTAGGGGACAGGTCGACGGGGCTTTCTTT.

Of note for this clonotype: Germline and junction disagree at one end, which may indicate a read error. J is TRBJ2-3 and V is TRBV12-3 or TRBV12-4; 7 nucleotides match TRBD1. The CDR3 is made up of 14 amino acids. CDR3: CASSQGQAWDTQCF. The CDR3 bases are TGTGCCAGCAGTCAAGGACAGGCCTGGGATACGCAGTGTTTT.

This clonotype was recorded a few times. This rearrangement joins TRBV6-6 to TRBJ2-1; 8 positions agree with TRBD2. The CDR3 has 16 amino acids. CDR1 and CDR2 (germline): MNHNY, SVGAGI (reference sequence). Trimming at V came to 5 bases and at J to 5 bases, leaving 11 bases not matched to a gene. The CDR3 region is CASSPGLAKGNNEQFF. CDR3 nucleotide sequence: TGTGCCAGCAGTCCCGGACTAGCCAAGGGTAACAATGAGCAGTTCTTC.